This TCR beta chain was obtained from a study of CD8 T cells in ankylosing spondylitis. Findings and caveats of the study: The disease-linked clones had a CD8+ phenotype and low blood frequencies. Researchers reportedly found disease-linked clones significantly enriched in matched ankylosing spondylitis synovial fluid. Reactive arthritis synovial fluid and blood previously showed some of these motif variants.

The germline V gene has CDR1 MNHNS and CDR2 SASEGT. The CDR3 spans 14 residues. V was pared by 7 bases and J by 5 bases, with 18 bases between. Quantitative 5'-RACE with molecular barcodes was used to make the TCR beta libraries. TCRdb ran MiXCR on the 5' RACE reads and lists one entry per CDR3 protein. The data contain about 160,000 distinct CDR3 sequences, 15% to 20% of them singletons. A word on this clonotype: Its specificity is unknown.

V and J are TRBV6-1 and TRBJ2-7, with D possibly being TRBD1 or TRBD2 (8 bases each). The receptor's source is a male donor with ankylosing spondylitis or in good health (not recorded which). The specimen was blood, either unsorted or a sorted T cell fraction (not recorded which). This CDR3 reads CASKRGRQGNEQYF. CDR3 DNA: TGTGCCAGCAAGCGGGGGAGACAGGGGAACGAGCAGTACTTC.